The rows below give T cell receptor beta chains drawn from one sample of a study of T cell changes during pregnancy in multiple sclerosis. The method was immunoSEQ multiplex PCR; TCRdb's version includes in-frame clones alone and lacks a portion of them. The sample has fewer than 85,000 clones, approximately 92% seen once. The specimen was peripheral blood, collected in the second trimester of pregnancy. All receptors derive from a female donor with multiple sclerosis, enrolled in a pregnancy study. Both conserved end residues are part of each CDR3.

j_call v_call cdr3_aa
TRBJ2-5 TRBV5-5 CASSLRLVGGSKGYQETQYF
TRBJ1-4 TRBV4-3 CASSDPGQGAEKLFF
TRBJ1-1 TRBV4-2 CASSQEGVGGWRTEAFF
TRBJ1-1 TRBV10-3 CAIRESNTEAFF
TRBJ2-1 TRBV29-1 CSAGLAVGINEQFF
TRBJ2-5 TRBV11-3 CASSPDVVAGRKETQYF
TRBJ1-4 TRBV4-1 CASSPNGQGDEKLFF
TRBJ1-6 TRBV5-1 CASSPTGYSPLHF
TRBJ2-3 TRBV7-3 CASSLTGEGDTQYF
TRBJ2-7 TRBV19 CASSPRTGTYEQYF
TRBJ2-1 TRBV5-5 CASSFLPSHGLTYNEQFF
TRBJ2-7 TRBV5-1 CASSFMELVNEQYF
TRBJ2-3 TRBV28 CASSSPGPRGGRQYF
TRBJ1-1 TRBV28 CASSTTGTANTEAFF
TRBJ1-2 TRBV7-2 CASSPRTGSGYTF
TRBJ2-3 TRBV5-6 CASSRRGTSGTDTQYF
TRBJ2-5 TRBV6-6 CASSKMGTGGFETQYF
TRBJ1-1 TRBV19 CASSRTENTEAFF
TRBJ1-5 TRBV28 CASSSRTLSNQPQHF
TRBJ1-6 TRBV4-3 CASSYYGGSDNSPLHF
TRBJ1-1 TRBV9 CASSVVGAGSTEAFF
TRBJ2-7 TRBV6-1 CASSEAGTGIYEQYF
TRBJ2-5 TRBV5-1 CASSLGAGEETQYF
TRBJ2-1 TRBV7-2 CASSLGRGTYNEQFF
TRBJ2-7 TRBV7-9 CASSPPGTGDEQYF
TRBJ1-1 TRBV30 CAWSVIRTEAFF
TRBJ2-7 TRBV5-6 CASSLLRVEQYF
TRBJ2-5 TRBV2 CASSETGTRQETQYF
TRBJ1-1 TRBV7-2 CASSSRGQGATEAFF
TRBJ2-3 TRBV7-8 CASNLRAGGNTDTQYF
TRBJ2-3 TRBV4-3 CASSQDWGRGTSSTDTQYF
TRBJ1-5 TRBV18 CASSPTGKIGGQPQHF
TRBJ1-3 TRBV5-1 CASSPGTTSGNTIYF
TRBJ2-1 TRBV19 CASSIALTSGVRGNEQFF
TRBJ1-5 TRBV30 CAWSSAVSNQPQHF
TRBJ2-2 TRBV27 CASYGQGTTGELFF
TRBJ2-1 TRBV27 CASSTTLAGVNNEQFF
TRBJ2-7 TRBV7-2 CASSYIPSGEQYF
TRBJ2-1 TRBV25-1 CASRLAGGNEQFF
TRBJ2-1 TRBV7-9 CASSLGLAYNEQFF
TRBJ1-1 TRBV9 CASSVSGTTNTEAFF
TRBJ2-6 TRBV27 CASGRIVASGANVLTF
TRBJ2-2 TRBV5-1 CASSRLASGTGELFF
TRBJ2-3 TRBV6-1 CASSEAQTSSGGSKTDTQYF
TRBJ1-2 TRBV7-9 CASSLESSNYGYTF
TRBJ1-1 TRBV11-2 CASSLDGPAVEAFF
TRBJ2-7 TRBV2 CASSLRAGVIYEQYF
TRBJ2-6 TRBV4-3 CASSQEYRFYSGANVLTF
TRBJ2-7 TRBV29-1 CSVEGGGVTGEQYF
TRBJ2-5 TRBV28 CASSFVEGLGETQYF
TRBJ1-5 TRBV7-2 CASSLDSGGNQPQHF
TRBJ1-5 TRBV2 CASSELTTTGPQHF
TRBJ2-1 TRBV11-3 CASSLGGRASGNSYNEQFF
TRBJ2-7 TRBV14 CASSQDSFGGVSYEQYF
TRBJ2-3 TRBV7-3 CASSPYGGLKDTQYF
TRBJ2-2 TRBV28 CASRQGASDTGELFF
TRBJ2-5 TRBV7-3 CASSGQGGETQYF
TRBJ2-7 TRBV7-2 CASSFRGPNEQYF